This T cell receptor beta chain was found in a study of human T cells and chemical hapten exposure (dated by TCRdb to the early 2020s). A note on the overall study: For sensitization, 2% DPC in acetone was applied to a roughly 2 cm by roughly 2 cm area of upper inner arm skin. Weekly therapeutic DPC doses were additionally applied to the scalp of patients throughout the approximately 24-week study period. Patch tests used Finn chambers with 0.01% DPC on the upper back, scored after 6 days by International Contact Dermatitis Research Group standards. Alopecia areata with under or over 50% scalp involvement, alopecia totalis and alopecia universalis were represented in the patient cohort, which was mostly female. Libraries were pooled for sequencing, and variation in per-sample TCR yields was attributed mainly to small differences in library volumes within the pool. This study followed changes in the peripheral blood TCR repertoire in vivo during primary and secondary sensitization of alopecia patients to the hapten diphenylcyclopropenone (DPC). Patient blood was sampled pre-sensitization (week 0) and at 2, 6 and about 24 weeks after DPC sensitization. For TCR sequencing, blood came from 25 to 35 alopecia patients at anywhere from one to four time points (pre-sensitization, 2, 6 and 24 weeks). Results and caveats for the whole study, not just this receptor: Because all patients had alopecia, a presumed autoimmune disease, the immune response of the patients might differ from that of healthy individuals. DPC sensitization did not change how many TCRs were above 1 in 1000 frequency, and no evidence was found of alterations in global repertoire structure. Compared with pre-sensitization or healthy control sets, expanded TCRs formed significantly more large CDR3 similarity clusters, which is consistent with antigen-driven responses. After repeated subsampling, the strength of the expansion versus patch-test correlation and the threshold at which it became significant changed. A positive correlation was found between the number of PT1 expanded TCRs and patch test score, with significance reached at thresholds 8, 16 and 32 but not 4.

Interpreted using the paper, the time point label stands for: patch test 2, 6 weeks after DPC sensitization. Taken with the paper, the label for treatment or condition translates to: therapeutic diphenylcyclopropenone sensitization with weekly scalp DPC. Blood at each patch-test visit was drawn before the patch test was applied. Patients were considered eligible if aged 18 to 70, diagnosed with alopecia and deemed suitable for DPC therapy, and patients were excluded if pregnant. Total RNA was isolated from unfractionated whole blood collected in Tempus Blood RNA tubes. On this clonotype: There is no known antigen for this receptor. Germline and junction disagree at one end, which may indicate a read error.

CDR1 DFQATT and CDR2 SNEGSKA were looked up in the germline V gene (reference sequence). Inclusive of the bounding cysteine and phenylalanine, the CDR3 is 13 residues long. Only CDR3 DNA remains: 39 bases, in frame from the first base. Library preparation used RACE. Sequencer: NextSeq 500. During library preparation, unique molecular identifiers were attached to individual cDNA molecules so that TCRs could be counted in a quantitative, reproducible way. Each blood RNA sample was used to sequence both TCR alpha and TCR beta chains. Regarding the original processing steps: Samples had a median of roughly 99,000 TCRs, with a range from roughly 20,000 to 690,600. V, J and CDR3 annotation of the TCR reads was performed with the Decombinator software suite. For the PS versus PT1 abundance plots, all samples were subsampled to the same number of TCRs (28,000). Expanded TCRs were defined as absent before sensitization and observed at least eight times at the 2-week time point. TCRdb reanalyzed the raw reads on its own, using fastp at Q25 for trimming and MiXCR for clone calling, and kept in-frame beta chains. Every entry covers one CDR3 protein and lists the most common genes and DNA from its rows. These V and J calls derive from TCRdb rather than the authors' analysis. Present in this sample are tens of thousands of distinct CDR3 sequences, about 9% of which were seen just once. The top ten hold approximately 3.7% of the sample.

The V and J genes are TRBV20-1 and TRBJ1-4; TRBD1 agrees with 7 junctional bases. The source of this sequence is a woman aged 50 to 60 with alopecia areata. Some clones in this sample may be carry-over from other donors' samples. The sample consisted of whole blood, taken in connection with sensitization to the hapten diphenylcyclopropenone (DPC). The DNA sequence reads TGCAGTGCCAGAGACAGGGTTCATGAAAAACTGTTTTTT. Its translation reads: CSARDRVHEKLFF.